This T cell receptor beta chain was sequenced in a study of blood T cell repertoires in COVID-19. It was within 2 weeks before study entry that exposed participants met a COVID-19 case. Authors' analysis steps: Nucleated cell counts were estimated from reference gene primer amplification. Assay used: immunoSEQ multiplex PCR; TCRdb lists only in-frame clones, some missing. The V and J calls and clone size were taken over from that table, and D and trimming were inferred from the DNA. The sample has about 250,000 clones; more than 75% are singletons. Germline CDR1 reads MNHEY; CDR2 reads SMNVEV (reference sequence). This CDR3 comprises 15 residues. V lost 3 bases to trimming and J lost 1 base; unmatched junction nucleotides: 4.

The TCR comes from a woman aged 45 to 65 who had been exposed to COVID-19. The sample comprised PBMCs or T cells enriched from blood (not recorded which). This chain joins TRBV27 and TRBJ1-1; 8 nucleotides match TRBD1. CDR3 sequence reads: CASSFLGTGNTEAFF. The CDR3 region has the DNA TGTGCCAGCAGTTTTCTCGGGACAGGGAACACTGAAGCTTTCTTT.